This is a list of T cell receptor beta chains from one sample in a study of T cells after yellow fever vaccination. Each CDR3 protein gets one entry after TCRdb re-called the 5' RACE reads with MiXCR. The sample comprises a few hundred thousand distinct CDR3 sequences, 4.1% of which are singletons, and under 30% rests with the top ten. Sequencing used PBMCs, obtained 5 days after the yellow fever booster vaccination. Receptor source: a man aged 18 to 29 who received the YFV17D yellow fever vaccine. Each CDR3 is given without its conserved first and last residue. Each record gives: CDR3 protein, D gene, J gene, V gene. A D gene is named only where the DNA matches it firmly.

ASSFKARATGELF | NA | TRBJ2-2 | TRBV5-6
ASDPGQPQH | NA | TRBJ1-5 | TRBV5-1
SASNAGGKTDTQY | TRBD1 | TRBJ2-3 | TRBV20-1
ASSWSGTDTQY | NA | TRBJ2-3 | TRBV27
ASRSWGGPSPLH | NA | TRBJ1-6 | TRBV5-4
ASTYGPAYNEQF | NA | TRBJ2-1 | TRBV5-6
SSIRTGTEETQY | TRBD1 | TRBJ2-5 | TRBV20-1
ASSFHSRGRSYEQY | NA | TRBJ2-7 | TRBV7-2
ASSPLGTGNQPQH | TRBD1 | TRBJ1-5 | TRBV19
ASSPSGYGPYNSPLH | NA | TRBJ1-6 | TRBV7-2
ASSYSGLAGGAGELF | TRBD2 | TRBJ2-2 | TRBV6-6
ASSPAREGGGSDTQY | NA | TRBJ2-3 | TRBV6-5
ASSSGTGATGELF | TRBD1 | TRBJ2-2 | TRBV7-9
ASSQENFGSYT | NA | TRBJ1-2 | TRBV4-3
ASSFGGPHTDTQY | NA | TRBJ2-3 | TRBV28